Described below is a single T cell receptor (beta chain) sequence and its context. Graft-derived tissue was subjected to processing to liberate intraepithelial and lamina propria lymphocytes. Trimming took off 1 base at V and 2 bases at J, with 12 bases between the two ends. The germline CDR1 and CDR2 sequences are MGHRA and YSYEKL. The CDR3 totals 15 residues. The data were produced by immunoSEQ multiplex PCR, yet TCRdb's version contains in-frame clones alone and is incomplete. The data contain about 63,000 clones, 89% of them singletons. This record comes from a study of graft-versus-host responses after intestinal transplantation. About the research overall: For approximately 3 years after anti-thymocyte globulin induction, all recipients took tacrolimus and steroids.

The chain links TRBV4-1 to TRBJ2-7; D is possibly TRBD1 or TRBD2 (5 bases each). This receptor was obtained from a human patient who received an intestinal transplant, so some T cells may come from the graft donor. Sequenced here: ileum tissue, sampled less than 400 days after transplant. The CDR3 sequence: CASSQGRGTTYEQYF. For the CDR3, the DNA is TGCGCCAGCAGCCAAGGGCGAGGGACCACCTACGAGCAGTACTTC.